A selection of T cell receptor beta chains follows, all from one sample in a study of cytomegalovirus exposure and HLA in healthy donors. The method was immunoSEQ multiplex PCR; TCRdb's version includes in-frame clones alone and lacks a portion of them. The sample lists some 170,000 clones; around nine tenths were seen once. Sequencing was carried out using PBMCs. The receptors derive from a man aged 18 to 30 in good health and CMV-seropositive. The CDR3 runs from the conserved cysteine through the conserved F or W. The D gene is left open where the match is weak. Not all rows give a size; the values are once, few, many and, for expanded clones, a class.

.,TRBJ2-1,.,TRBV28,CASSQEGSYNEQFF,TGTGCCAGCAGTCAGGAGGGCTCCTACAATGAGCAGTTCTTC
.,TRBJ2-6,.,TRBV7-9,CASSPPRANVLTF,TGTGCCAGCAGCCCCCCAAGGGCCAACGTCCTGACTTTC
.,TRBJ2-7,.,TRBV28,CASLGTYYEQYF,TGTGCCAGCCTCGGTACGTACTACGAGCAGTACTTC
.,TRBJ2-7,.,TRBV9,CASSASEREQYF,TGTGCCAGCAGCGCCAGTGAGCGCGAGCAGTACTTC
once,TRBJ2-7,TRBD1,TRBV29-1,CSGWTGKGEQYF,TGCAGCGGTTGGACAGGGAAAGGGGAGCAGTACTTC
.,TRBJ1-2,TRBD1,TRBV2,CATQRGREYGYTF,TGTGCCACTCAGAGGGGGCGCGAGTATGGCTACACCTTC
once,TRBJ2-2,.,TRBV14,CASTNLTNTGELFF,TGTGCCAGCACCAACCTAACGAACACCGGGGAGCTGTTTTTT
.,TRBJ2-7,.,TRBV5-6,CASSLRLALPYEQYF,TGTGCCAGCAGCTTGCGGCTAGCGCTCCCCTACGAGCAGTACTTC
.,TRBJ2-1,.,TRBV7-8,CASSLVGDGSSYNEQFF,TGTGCCAGCAGCTTAGTGGGGGACGGGAGCTCCTACAATGAGCAGTTCTTC
.,TRBJ1-2,.,TRBV6-1,CASSVAGYGYTF,TGTGCCAGCAGTGTCGCGGGATATGGCTACACCTTC
.,TRBJ2-3,TRBD2,TRBV5-4,CASSLVTSGTLTDTQYF,TGTGCCAGCAGCTTGGTAACTAGCGGGACTCTCACAGATACGCAGTATTTT
once,TRBJ1-4,.,TRBV7-9,CASSLNGQSNEKLFF,TGTGCCAGCAGCTTAAATGGACAGTCTAATGAAAAACTGTTTTTT
.,TRBJ2-2,TRBD1,TRBV27,CASSFRDRGGELFF,TGTGCCAGCAGTTTCCGGGACAGAGGTGGGGAGCTGTTTTTT
.,TRBJ2-2,.,TRBV4-1,CASSPPLTGELFF,TGCGCCAGCAGCCCCCCTCTTACCGGGGAGCTGTTTTTT
.,TRBJ1-5,.,TRBV5-6,CASSLGTNSNQPQHF,TGTGCCAGCAGCTTGGGCACAAATAGCAATCAGCCCCAGCATTTT
.,TRBJ2-7,TRBD2,TRBV7-8,CASSVGLAGYEQYF,TGTGCCAGCAGCGTGGGACTAGCGGGCTACGAGCAGTACTTC
.,TRBJ2-7,.,TRBV5-6,CASSPGLSYEQYF,TGTGCCAGCAGCCCAGGACTCTCCTACGAGCAGTACTTC
once,TRBJ1-2,.,TRBV28,CASSLLTAGEGYGYTF,TGTGCCAGCAGTTTGTTAACTGCCGGGGAGGGTTATGGCTACACCTTC
.,TRBJ2-3,.,TRBV4-1,CASREGLTDTQYF,TGCGCCAGCAGGGAGGGACTCACAGATACGCAGTATTTT
.,TRBJ2-3,.,TRBV5-1,CASSFRSTDTQYF,TGCGCCAGCAGCTTCCGGAGCACAGATACGCAGTATTTT
.,TRBJ2-1,.,TRBV4-1,CASSQDRRGKQFF,TGCGCCAGCAGCCAAGATAGGAGGGGCAAGCAGTTCTTC
.,TRBJ1-5,.,TRBV13,CASSQGVGAVRGNQPQHF,TGTGCCAGCAGTCAAGGCGTGGGGGCGGTTCGGGGCAATCAGCCCCAGCATTTT